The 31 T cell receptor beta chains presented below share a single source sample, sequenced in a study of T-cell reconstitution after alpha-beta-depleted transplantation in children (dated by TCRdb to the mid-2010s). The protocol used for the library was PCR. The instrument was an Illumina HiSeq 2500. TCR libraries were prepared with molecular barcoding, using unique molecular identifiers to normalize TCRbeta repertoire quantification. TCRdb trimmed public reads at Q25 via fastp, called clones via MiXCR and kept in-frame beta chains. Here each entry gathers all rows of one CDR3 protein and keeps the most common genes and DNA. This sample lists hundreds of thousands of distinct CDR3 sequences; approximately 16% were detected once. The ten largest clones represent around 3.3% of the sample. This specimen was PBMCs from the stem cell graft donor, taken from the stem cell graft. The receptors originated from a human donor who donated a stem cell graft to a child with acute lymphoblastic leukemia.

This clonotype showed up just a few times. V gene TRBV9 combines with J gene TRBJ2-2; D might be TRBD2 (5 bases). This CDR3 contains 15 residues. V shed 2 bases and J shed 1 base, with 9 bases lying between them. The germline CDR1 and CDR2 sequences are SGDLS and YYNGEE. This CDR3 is CASSVHRGNTGELFF. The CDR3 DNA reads TGTGCCAGCAGCGTTCACCGGGGGAACACCGGGGAGCTGTTTTTT.

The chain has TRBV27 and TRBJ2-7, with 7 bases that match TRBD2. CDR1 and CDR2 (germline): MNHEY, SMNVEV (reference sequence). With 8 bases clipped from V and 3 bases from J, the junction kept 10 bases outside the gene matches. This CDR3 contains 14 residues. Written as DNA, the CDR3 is TGTGCCAGCGGCGCGCTGGGAGGGCTCTACGAGCAGTACTTC. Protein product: CASGALGGLYEQYF.

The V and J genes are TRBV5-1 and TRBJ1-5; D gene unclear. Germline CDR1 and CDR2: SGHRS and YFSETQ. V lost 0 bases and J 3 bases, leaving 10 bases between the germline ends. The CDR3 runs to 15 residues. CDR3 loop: CASSLDATPNQPQHF. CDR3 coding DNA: TGCGCCAGCAGCTTGGACGCCACCCCCAATCAGCCCCAGCATTTT.

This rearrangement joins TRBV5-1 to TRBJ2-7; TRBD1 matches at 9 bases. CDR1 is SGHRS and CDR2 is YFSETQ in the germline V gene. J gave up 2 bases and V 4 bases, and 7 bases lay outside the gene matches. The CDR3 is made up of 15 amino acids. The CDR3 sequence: CASSPTGGPTYEQYF. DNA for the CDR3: TGCGCCAGCAGCCCAACAGGGGGCCCTACCTACGAGCAGTACTTC. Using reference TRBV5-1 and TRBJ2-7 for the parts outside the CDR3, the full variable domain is KAGVTQTPRYLIKTRGQQVTLSCSPISGHRSVSWYQQTPGQGLQFLFEYFSETQRNKGNFPGRFSGRQFSNSRSEMNVSTLELGDSALYLCASSPTGGPTYEQYFGPGTRLTVT.

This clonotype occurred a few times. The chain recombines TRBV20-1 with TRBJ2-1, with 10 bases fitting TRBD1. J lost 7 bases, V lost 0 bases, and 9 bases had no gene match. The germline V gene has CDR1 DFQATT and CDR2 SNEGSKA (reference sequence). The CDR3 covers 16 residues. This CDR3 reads CSARDLGQGIWNEQFF. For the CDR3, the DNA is TGCAGTGCTAGAGATTTGGGACAGGGGATCTGGAATGAGCAGTTCTTC.

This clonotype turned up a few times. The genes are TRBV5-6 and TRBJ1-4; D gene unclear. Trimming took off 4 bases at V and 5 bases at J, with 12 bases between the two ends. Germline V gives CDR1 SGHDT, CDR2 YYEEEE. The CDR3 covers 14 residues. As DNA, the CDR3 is TGTGCCAGCAGCCGGCTCGTGGGAAATGAAAAACTGTTTTTT. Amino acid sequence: CASSRLVGNEKLFF.

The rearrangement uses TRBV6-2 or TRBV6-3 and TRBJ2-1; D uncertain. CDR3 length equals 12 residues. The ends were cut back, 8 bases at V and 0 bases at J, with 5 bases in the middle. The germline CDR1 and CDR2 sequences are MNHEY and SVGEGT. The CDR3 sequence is CASAVSYNEQFF. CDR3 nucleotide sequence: TGTGCCAGCGCGGTCTCCTACAATGAGCAGTTCTTC.

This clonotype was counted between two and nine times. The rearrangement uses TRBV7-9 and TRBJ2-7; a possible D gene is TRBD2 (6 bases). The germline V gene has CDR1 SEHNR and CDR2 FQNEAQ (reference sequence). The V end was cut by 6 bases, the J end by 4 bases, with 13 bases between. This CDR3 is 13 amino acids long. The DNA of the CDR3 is TGTGCCAGCAGAATCCCAGGGAGGTACGAGCAGTACTTC. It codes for CASRIPGRYEQYF. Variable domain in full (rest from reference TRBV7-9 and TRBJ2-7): DTGVSQNPRHKITKRGQNVTFRCDPISEHNRLYWYRQTLGQGPEFLTYFQNEAQLEKSRLLSDRFSAERPKGSFSTLEIQRTEQGDSAMYLCASRIPGRYEQYFGPGTRLTVT.

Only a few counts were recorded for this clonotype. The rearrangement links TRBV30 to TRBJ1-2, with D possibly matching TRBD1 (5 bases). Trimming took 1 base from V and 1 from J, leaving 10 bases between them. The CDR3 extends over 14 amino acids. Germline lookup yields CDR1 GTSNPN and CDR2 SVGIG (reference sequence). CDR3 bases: TGTGCCTGGAGTGGAAGGGGCCGTAACTATGGCTACACCTTC. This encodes CAWSGRGRNYGYTF.

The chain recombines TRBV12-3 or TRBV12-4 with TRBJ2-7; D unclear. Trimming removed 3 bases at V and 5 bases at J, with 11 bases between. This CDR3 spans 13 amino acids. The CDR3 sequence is CASSFTTRHEQYF. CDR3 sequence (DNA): TGTGCCAGCAGTTTTACCACCCGCCACGAGCAGTACTTC.

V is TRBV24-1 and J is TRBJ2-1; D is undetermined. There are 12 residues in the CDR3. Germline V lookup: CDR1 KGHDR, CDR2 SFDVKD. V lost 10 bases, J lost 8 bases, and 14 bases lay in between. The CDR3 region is CATGFGSHEQFF. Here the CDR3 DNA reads TGTGCCACGGGGTTCGGGTCCCATGAGCAGTTCTTC.

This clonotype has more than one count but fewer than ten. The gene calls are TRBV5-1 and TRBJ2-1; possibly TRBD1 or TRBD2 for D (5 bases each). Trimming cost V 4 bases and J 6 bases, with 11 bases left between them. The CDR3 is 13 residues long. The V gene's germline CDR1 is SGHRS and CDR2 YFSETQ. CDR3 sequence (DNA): TGCGCCAGCAGCCCCCAGGGACGCAATGAGCAGTTCTTC. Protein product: CASSPQGRNEQFF. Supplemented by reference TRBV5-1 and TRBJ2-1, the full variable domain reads KAGVTQTPRYLIKTRGQQVTLSCSPISGHRSVSWYQQTPGQGLQFLFEYFSETQRNKGNFPGRFSGRQFSNSRSEMNVSTLELGDSALYLCASSPQGRNEQFFGPGTRLTVL.

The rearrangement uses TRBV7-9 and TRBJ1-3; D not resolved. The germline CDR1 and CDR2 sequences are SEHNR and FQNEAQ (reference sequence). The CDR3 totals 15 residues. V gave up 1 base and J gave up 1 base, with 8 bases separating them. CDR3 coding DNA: TGTGCCAGCAGCTTAGAGTCTCCTTCTGGAAACACCATATATTTT. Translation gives CASSLESPSGNTIYF.

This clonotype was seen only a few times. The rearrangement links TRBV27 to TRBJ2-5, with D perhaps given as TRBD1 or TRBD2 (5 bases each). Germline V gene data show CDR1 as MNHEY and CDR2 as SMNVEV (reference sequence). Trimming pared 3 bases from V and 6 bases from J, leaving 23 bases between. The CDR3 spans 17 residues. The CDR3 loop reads CASSFWTRQGRLQTQYF. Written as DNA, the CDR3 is TGTGCCAGCAGTTTTTGGACCCGGCAGGGACGATTACAGACCCAGTACTTC.

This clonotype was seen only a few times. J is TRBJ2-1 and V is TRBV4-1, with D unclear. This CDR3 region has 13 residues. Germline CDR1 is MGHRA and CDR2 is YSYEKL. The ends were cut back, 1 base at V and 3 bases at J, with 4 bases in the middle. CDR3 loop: CASSQAHYNEQFF. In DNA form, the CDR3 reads TGCGCCAGCAGCCAAGCTCACTACAATGAGCAGTTCTTC.

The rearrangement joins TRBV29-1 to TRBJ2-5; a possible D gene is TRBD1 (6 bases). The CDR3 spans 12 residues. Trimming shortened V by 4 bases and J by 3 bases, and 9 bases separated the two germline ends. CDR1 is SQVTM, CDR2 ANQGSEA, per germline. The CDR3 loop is CSVAHREETQYF. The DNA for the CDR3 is TGCAGCGTTGCCCACAGGGAAGAGACCCAGTACTTC.

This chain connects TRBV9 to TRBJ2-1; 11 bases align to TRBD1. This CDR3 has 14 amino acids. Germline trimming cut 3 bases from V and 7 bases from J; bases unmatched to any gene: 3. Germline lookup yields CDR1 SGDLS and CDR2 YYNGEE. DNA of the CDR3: TGTGCCAGCAGCGCGGACAGGGGGCATAATGAGCAGTTCTTC. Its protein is CASSADRGHNEQFF.

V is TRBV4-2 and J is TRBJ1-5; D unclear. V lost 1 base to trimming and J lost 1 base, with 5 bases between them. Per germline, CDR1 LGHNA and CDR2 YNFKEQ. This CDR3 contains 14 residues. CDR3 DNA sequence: TGTGCCAGCAGCCAAGGGGCCAGCAATCAGCCCCAGCATTTT. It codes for CASSQGASNQPQHF.

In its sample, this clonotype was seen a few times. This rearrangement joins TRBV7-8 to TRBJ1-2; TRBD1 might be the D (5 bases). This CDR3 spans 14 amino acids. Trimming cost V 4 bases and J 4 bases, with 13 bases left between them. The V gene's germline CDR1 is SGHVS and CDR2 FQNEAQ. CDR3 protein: CASSSDIGGYGYTF. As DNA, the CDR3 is TGTGCCAGCAGCTCAGACATCGGGGGCTATGGCTACACCTTC.

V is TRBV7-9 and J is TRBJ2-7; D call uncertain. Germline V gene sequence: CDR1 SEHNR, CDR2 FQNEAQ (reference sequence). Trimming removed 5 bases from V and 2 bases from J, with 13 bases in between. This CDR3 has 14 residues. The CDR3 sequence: CASSRPGTPYEQYF. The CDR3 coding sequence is TGTGCCAGCAGCCGCCCCGGTACACCCTACGAGCAGTACTTC.

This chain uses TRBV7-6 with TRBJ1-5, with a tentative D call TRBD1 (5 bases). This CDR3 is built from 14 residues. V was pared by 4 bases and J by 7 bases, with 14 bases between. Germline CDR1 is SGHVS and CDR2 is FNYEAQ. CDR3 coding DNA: TGTGCCAGCAGCTATCAAGACAGAATGCAGCCCCAGCATTTT. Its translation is CASSYQDRMQPQHF.

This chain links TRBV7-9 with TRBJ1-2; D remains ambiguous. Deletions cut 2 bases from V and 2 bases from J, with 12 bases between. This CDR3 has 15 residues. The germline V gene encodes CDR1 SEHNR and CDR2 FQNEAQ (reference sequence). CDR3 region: CASSLFRGSNYGYTF. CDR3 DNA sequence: TGTGCCAGCAGCTTATTCCGGGGTTCGAACTATGGCTACACCTTC. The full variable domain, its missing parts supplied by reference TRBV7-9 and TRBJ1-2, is DTGVSQNPRHKITKRGQNVTFRCDPISEHNRLYWYRQTLGQGPEFLTYFQNEAQLEKSRLLSDRFSAERPKGSFSTLEIQRTEQGDSAMYLCASSLFRGSNYGYTFGSGTRLTVV.

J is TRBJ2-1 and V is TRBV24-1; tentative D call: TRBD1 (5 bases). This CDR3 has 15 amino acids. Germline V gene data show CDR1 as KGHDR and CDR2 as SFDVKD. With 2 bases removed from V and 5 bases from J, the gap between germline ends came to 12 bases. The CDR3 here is CATSDSGLGDNEQFF. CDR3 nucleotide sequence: TGTGCCACCAGTGATTCGGGCCTAGGGGACAATGAGCAGTTCTTC.

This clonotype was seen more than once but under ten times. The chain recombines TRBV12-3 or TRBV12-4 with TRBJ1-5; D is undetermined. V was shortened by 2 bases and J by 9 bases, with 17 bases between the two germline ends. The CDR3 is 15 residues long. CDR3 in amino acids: CASSLMWPGDRPQHF. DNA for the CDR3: TGTGCCAGCAGTTTAATGTGGCCCGGGGATCGGCCCCAGCATTTT.

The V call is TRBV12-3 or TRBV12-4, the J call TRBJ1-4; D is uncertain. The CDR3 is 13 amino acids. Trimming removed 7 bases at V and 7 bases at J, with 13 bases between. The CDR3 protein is CASTSFRGEKLFF. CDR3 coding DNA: TGTGCCAGCACCTCCTTCAGAGGTGAAAAACTGTTTTTT.

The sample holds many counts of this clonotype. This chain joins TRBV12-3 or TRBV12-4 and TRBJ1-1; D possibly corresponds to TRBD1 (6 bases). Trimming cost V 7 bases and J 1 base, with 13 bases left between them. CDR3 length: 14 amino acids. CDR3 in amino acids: CASTPGHPNTEAFF. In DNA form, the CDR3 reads TGTGCCAGCACCCCGGGACATCCGAACACTGAAGCTTTCTTT.

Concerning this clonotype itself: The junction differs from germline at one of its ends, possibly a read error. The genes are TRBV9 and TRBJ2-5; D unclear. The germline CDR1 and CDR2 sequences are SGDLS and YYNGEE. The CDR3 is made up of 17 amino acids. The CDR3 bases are TGTGCCAGCGGCGTAGAACCCCAAACTTCGTACCAAGAGACCCAGTACTTC. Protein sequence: CASGVEPQTSYQETQYF.

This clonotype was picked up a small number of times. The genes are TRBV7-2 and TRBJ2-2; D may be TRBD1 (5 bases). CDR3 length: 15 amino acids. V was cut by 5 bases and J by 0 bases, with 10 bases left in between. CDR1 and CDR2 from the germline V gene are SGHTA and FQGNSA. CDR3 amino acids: CASSAWGPNTGELFF. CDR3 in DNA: TGTGCCAGCAGCGCCTGGGGCCCGAACACCGGGGAGCTGTTTTTT.

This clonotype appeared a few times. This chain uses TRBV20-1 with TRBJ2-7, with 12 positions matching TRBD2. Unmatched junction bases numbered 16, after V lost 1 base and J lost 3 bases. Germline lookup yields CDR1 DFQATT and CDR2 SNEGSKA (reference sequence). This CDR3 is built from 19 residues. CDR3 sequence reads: CSARGSTGRTSGTLYEQYF. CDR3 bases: TGCAGTGCTAGAGGTTCGACAGGGCGGACTAGCGGGACCCTCTACGAGCAGTACTTC.

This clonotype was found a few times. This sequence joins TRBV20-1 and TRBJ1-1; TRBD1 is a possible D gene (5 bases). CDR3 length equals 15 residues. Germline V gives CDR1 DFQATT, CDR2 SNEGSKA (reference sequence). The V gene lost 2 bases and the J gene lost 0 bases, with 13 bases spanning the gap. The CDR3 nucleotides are TGCAGTGCTAGACCCTTGGGGCGGATGAACACTGAAGCTTTCTTT. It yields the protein CSARPLGRMNTEAFF.

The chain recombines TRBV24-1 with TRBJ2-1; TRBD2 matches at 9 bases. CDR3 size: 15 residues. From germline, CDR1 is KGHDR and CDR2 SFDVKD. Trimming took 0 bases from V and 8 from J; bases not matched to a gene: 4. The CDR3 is CATSDLPSGIDEQFF. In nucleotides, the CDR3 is TGTGCCACCAGTGATTTGCCTAGCGGGATCGATGAGCAGTTCTTC.